Each of the 6 T cell receptor beta chains below was sequenced from the same sample in a study of T cells in Graves' hyperthyroidism and ophthalmopathy. Researchers took RNA transcripts and amplified the TCR beta CDR3 regions from them. Carried out on the TCR CDR3, a first-round RT-PCR used the HTBI primer set. TCRdb re-called the multiplex PCR reads through MiXCR, storing one row per CDR3 protein. The sample has fewer than 250,000 distinct CDR3 sequences, 17% seen once. Specimen: blood. Receptors originate from a man aged 50 to 60 with Graves' hyperthyroidism.

The rearrangement links TRBV9 to TRBJ2-1; tentatively, D is TRBD1 or TRBD2 (5 bases each). CDR1 is SGDLS, CDR2 YYNGEE, per germline. Trimming pared 0 bases from V and 8 bases from J, leaving 12 bases between. The CDR3 spans 14 residues. The CDR3 is CASSVAGTLDEQFF. Here the CDR3 DNA reads TGTGCCAGCAGCGTAGCAGGGACCCTCGATGAGCAGTTCTTC.

This clonotype has at least ten counts. V usage is TRBV28 and J usage is TRBJ2-7, with 9 bases identical to TRBD2. Trimming took 3 bases from V and 3 from J; bases not matched to a gene: 6. The germline CDR1 and CDR2 sequences are MDHEN and SYDVKM. CDR3 size: 15 residues. This CDR3 is CASSFVAGVGYEQYF. The CDR3, as DNA: TGTGCCAGCAGTTTTGTAGCGGGAGTCGGCTACGAGCAGTACTTC.

This clonotype was counted ten times or more. This sequence joins TRBV30 and TRBJ1-2; D is undetermined. The CDR3 loop spans 13 amino acids. V lost 0 bases to trimming and J lost 6 bases, with 11 bases between them. Germline CDR1 reads GTSNPN; CDR2 reads SVGIG (reference sequence). CDR3 DNA: TGTGCCTGGAGTGTTGGGCAGATGGATGGCTACACCTTC. Its protein product is CAWSVGQMDGYTF.

With regard to this clonotype: A much larger clone sits a single nucleotide away, making a read error possible. The rearrangement joins TRBV18 to TRBJ2-7, with TRBD1 matching 10 bases. This CDR3 is built from 14 residues. CDR1 and CDR2 (germline): KGHSH, LQKENI. This chain's CDR3 is CASSPGQGSYGQYF. CDR3 coding DNA: TGTGCCAGCTCACCGGGACAGGGGTCCTACGGGCAGTACTTC.

As for this clonotype: A much larger clone sits a single nucleotide away, making a read error possible. This chain joins TRBV6-1 and TRBJ1-1, with 7 bases that match TRBD1. CDR1 is MNHNS, CDR2 SASEGT, per germline. This CDR3 is built from 13 residues. The DNA for the CDR3 is TGTGCCAGCACCGACAGGGTTGAAACTGAAACTTTCTTT. It is translated as CASTDRVETETFF.

This clonotype appeared many times. V and J are TRBV4-1 and TRBJ2-1; 7 nucleotides line up with TRBD2. The CDR3 loop spans 16 amino acids. Germline CDR1 is MGHRA and CDR2 is YSYEKL. V lost 0 bases, J lost 4 bases, and 6 bases stayed unmatched. The CDR3 is CASSQEGGRAYNEQFF. The DNA of the CDR3 is TGCGCCAGCAGCCAAGAGGGCGGGAGAGCTTACAATGAGCAGTTCTTC.